The following is a T cell receptor (beta chain) sequence with its context. A much larger clone is a single base away; this may be a read error. The CDR3 is made up of 18 amino acids. Germline V gene lookup returns CDR1 MNHEY and CDR2 SVGEGT. Trimming cost V 2 bases and J 2 bases; bases outside gene matches: 13. Specified time point: newly diagnosed GD, antithyroid drugs for less than 3 months. RNA isolated from PBMCs was used to make the TCR library. The sample belongs to a study of regulatory T cells in long-lasting Graves disease. CDR3 regions were amplified by Arm-PCR using iRepertoire HTBI primers to build TCR beta libraries. MiXCR, run by TCRdb on the multiplex PCR reads, gives a single entry per CDR3 protein. In the table there are about 380,000 distinct CDR3 sequences, around 16% of which are singletons.

Material: peripheral blood mononuclear cells (PBMCs), obtained at new diagnosis, from a patient treated with antithyroid drugs. The TCR sequence derives from a female donor with Graves disease. The genes are TRBV6-2 or TRBV6-3 and TRBJ2-7; 9 positions match TRBD2. The CDR3 region has the DNA TGTGCCAGCAGTTACGACCCCGCGGTAGCGGGAGCTCCCTACGAGCAGTACTTC. Translating gives CASSYDPAVAGAPYEQYF.